This T cell receptor beta chain was retrieved from a study of T cells in Graves' hyperthyroidism and ophthalmopathy. The PBMCs had their origin in less than 13 ml of fresh peripheral blood. Germline CDR1 GTSNPN, CDR2 SVGIG (reference sequence). Trimming pared 2 bases from V and 2 bases from J, leaving 9 bases between. The CDR3 is made up of 13 amino acids. TCR beta CDR3 sequences were amplified from RNA transcripts. Using the HTBI primer set, a first-round RT-PCR was run on the TCR CDR3. TCRdb called the multiplex PCR reads again in MiXCR, with one record for every CDR3 protein. The sample has about 270,000 distinct CDR3 sequences, about 20% seen once. Findings and limits, study-wide: The blood repertoire included most of the expanded thyroid clonotypes above 0.001. Stable hyperthyroidism and ophthalmopathy were separated using 13 V-J signatures.

The sample holds a few counts of this clonotype. The antigen is not known. The genes are TRBV30 and TRBJ1-1; D not resolved. Sequenced: blood. The receptor comes from a man aged 30 to 45 with Graves' ophthalmopathy. The CDR3 DNA sequence: TGTGCCTGGAGTAGGGAAACTAACACTGAAGCTTTCTTT. Translated: CAWSRETNTEAFF.